This TCR beta chain was sequenced in a study of Tregs in tolerant kidney transplant recipients. The data were produced by immunoSEQ multiplex PCR, yet TCRdb's version contains in-frame clones alone and is incomplete. The sample consists of about 240,000 clones, around 82% of them appearing once. The germline CDR1 and CDR2 sequences are SGHRS and YFSETQ. The CDR3 covers 19 residues. V dropped 4 bases and J dropped 8; count of bases not matched to a gene: 16. The genes are TRBV5-1 and TRBJ2-1; 15 bases match TRBD2. The TCR comes from a human donor in good health. Sequenced material: CD4+ T cells from blood. The CDR3 loop is CASSPWTSGRASLYDEQFF. DNA of the CDR3: TGCGCCAGCAGCCCCTGGACTAGCGGGAGGGCAAGCCTTTACGATGAGCAGTTCTTC.